A single sample is the source of the 5 T cell receptor beta chains below, sequenced in a study of beta chain features in type 1 diabetes. The study reverse transcribed the entire isolated RNA, so it sequenced expressed TCRB transcripts. Using immunoSEQ multiplex PCR, the repertoire was profiled, and TCRdb retains in-frame clones only, with some absent. The sample records just over 600,000 clones, roughly 15% being singletons. The sequencing sample was made of naive CD4+ T cells from blood. These receptors were collected from a man in his late teens or twenties in good health.

This chain joins TRBV19 and TRBJ1-2; D unclear. Trimming cost V 9 bases and J 4 bases, with 15 bases left between them. CDR3 size: 13 residues. Germline CDR1 is LNHDA and CDR2 is SQIVND (reference sequence). DNA of the CDR3: TGTGCCAGCAGCCCATCCCCATTCTATGGCTACACCTTC. Protein: CASSPSPFYGYTF.

This clone was seen a few times. The CDR3: CASSVGQGRDQPQHF. In DNA, the CDR3 is TGTGCCAGCAGCGTCGGACAGGGGAGGGATCAGCCCCAGCATTTT. V usage is TRBV9 and J usage is TRBJ1-5; 9 nucleotides agree with TRBD1. The length of the CDR3 is 15 residues. The germline CDR1 and CDR2 sequences are SGDLS and YYNGEE. V was clipped by 2 bases and J by 5 bases; unmatched bases: 5.

This clone has just a few counts. The genes are TRBV18 and TRBJ2-4; either TRBD1 or TRBD2 may supply D (5 bases each). V lost 3 bases and J lost 1, with 10 bases in between. Germline V gives CDR1 KGHSH, CDR2 LQKENI. The CDR3 is made up of 15 amino acids. CDR3 nucleotides: TGTGCCAGCTCACCGGGGACCCTTGCCAAAAACATTCAGTACTTC. It codes for CASSPGTLAKNIQYF.

CDR3 sequence (DNA): TGCGCCAGCAGCTTGGGGTTCTCTAGCGTTTTTACAGATACGCAGTATTTT. Residues: CASSLGFSSVFTDTQYF. V and J are TRBV5-1 and TRBJ2-3, with D perhaps matching TRBD2 (6 bases). Trimming took off 0 bases at V and 3 bases at J, with 17 bases between the two ends. Germline V gives CDR1 SGHRS, CDR2 YFSETQ. CDR3 length: 17 residues.

The rearrangement joins TRBV29-1 to TRBJ2-1; weak D call: TRBD1 (6 bases). Trimming stripped 7 bases from V and 0 bases from J, with 22 bases between. This CDR3 contains 17 residues. The germline CDR1 and CDR2 sequences are SQVTM and ANQGSEA. This CDR3 is CSGAPLTGASSYNEQFF. The DNA for the CDR3 is TGCAGCGGTGCCCCCCTGACAGGCGCGAGCTCCTACAATGAGCAGTTCTTC.